The T cell receptor (beta chain) described here comes from a study of blood T cell repertoires in COVID-19 (dated by TCRdb to the early 2020s). Notes on the research overall: The collaborator samples originated in the United States, Italy and Spain and spanned the acute and convalescent phases of COVID-19. The material from the prospective study consisted of cDNA or gDNA derived from T cells, B-cell-depleted T cells, or PBMCs. Samples came from the ongoing ImmuneRACE study (first 160 participants) plus 1,254 subjects from 6 global collaborators. Deeply sampled blood TCRbeta repertoires from subjects exposed to, actively infected with, or recovered from COVID-19 were included in the dataset. Sample metadata almost always included a de-identified subject ID, COVID-19 status, age in years and sex. Where HLA class I and class II types were available, the types were taken from metadata supplied by the sample provider, not from assay-based typing. A freely available public database, intended as a resource for researchers studying the immune response to SARS-CoV-2, is where the repertoires were released.

Collaborating institutions collected whole blood in K2EDTA tubes following their own protocols. For TCRbeta analysis, collaborators shipped samples as frozen whole blood, isolated PBMCs, or DNA extracted from either of those sample types. About this clone: Its antigen is unknown. No much larger clone is present one base from it, and per-base qualities are unavailable.

TCRbeta CDR3 regions were amplified from genomic DNA using the immunoSEQ Assay, a bias-controlled multiplex PCR. The study's processing was this. The number of nucleated cells in each sample was estimated from the amplification of reference gene primers within the assay. To quantify the absolute abundance of each unique TCRbeta CDR3 rearrangement, sequence reads were collapsed and filtered. For each sample, productive Simpson clonality was calculated as the square root of Simpson's diversity index over productive rearrangements. TCRdb provides this immuneACCESS table in a form limited to in-frame rearrangements. Some clones are lacking; in checked studies, under half of them reflect an unresolved V gene, and why the rest are absent is not known. V and J calls and clone size follow that table, whereas D and trimming were derived from the DNA. The sample data list some 29,000 clones, and roughly three quarters of these were observed just once. Together, the top ten hold 35% to 55% of the sample.

What the work shows at the level of the full study, not this receptor alone: The amount of clinical and demographic metadata varied by source and participant and was provided uncurated.

Including cysteine and phenylalanine, the CDR3 has 15 amino acids. Only the CDR3 portion is preserved as DNA: 45 bases, with reading frame beginning at the first base. Taken from the germline V gene, the CDR1 and CDR2 loops are SGHTA and FQGNSA. Ends trimmed: V by 0 bases, J by 2 bases; bases unmatched to a gene: 3. The receptor's source is a woman in her sixties or seventies with acute or convalescent COVID-19. The V and J genes are TRBV7-2 and TRBJ2-5; 7 bases in between match TRBD1. Sequences were obtained from peripheral blood. The DNA sequence is as follows: TGTGCCAGCAGCTTAGCGGGGACAGTACAAGAGACCCAGTACTTC. This codes for CASSLAGTVQETQYF.